This T cell receptor (beta chain) stems from a study of CD8 T cells in Susac syndrome. General study results and limits: The study's TCR sequencing and HLA analysis covered a relatively small number of individuals, and the study acknowledged this.

Note on this clonotype: Its antigen is not identified.

Germline assignment: CDR1 LNHDA and CDR2 SQIVND (reference sequence). The CDR3 is made up of 14 amino acids. Trimming stripped 4 bases from V and 5 bases from J, with 12 bases between. The authors sequenced TCR beta from blood CD8+ and CD4+ T cells. While CD8+ and CD4+ T cells were isolated negatively, TEMRA cells were enriched by FACS. A quantity of roughly 0.5 to 1 ug RNA underwent reverse transcription using random hexamers. The authors amplified TCR beta CDR3 across 54 Vbeta and 13 Jbeta using immunoSEQ multiplex PCR. TCRdb processed the immunoSEQ multiplex PCR reads anew with MiXCR; each CDR3 protein has one entry. Among some 90,000 distinct CDR3 sequences listed, 85% to 95% were seen once.

This clonotype was obtained from a human donor in good health. What was sequenced was CD8+ T cells from PBMCs. The chain couples TRBV19 to TRBJ2-1, with a tentative D call TRBD2 (6 bases). The chain's CDR3 is CASSRAGPHNEQFF. The CDR3, as DNA: TGTGCCAGTAGTAGGGCGGGACCCCACAATGAGCAGTTCTTC.